These T cell receptor beta chains were read from a single sample in a study of cytomegalovirus exposure and HLA in healthy donors. Here immunoSEQ multiplex PCR was the method, and the copy in TCRdb shows in-frame clones only, minus some. Of over 100,000 clones detected, around 89% appear once; the ten largest clones hold more than 5%. The sequenced sample was PBMCs. These receptors were collected from a woman aged 18-30 years in good health and CMV-seropositive. The CDR3 runs from the conserved cysteine through the conserved F or W. The D gene is left open where the match is weak. Only some rows state a clone size, as once, few, many or a class for expanded clones.

TRBJ2-1,TRBV27,-,-,CASSLGQGRPNNEQFF,TGTGCCAGCAGTTTGGGGCAGGGGAGACCCAACAATGAGCAGTTCTTC
TRBJ2-7,TRBV4-1,-,TRBD2,CASSQGGMGGFYEQYF,TGCGCCAGCAGCCAAGGGGGGATGGGGGGGTTCTACGAGCAGTACTTC
TRBJ2-5,TRBV6-5,-,TRBD2,CASQTSGVSQYF,TGTGCCAGCCAGACTAGCGGGGTTTCCCAGTACTTC
TRBJ2-7,TRBV5-6,-,TRBD1,CASSPGGTGPFYEQYF,TGTGCCAGCAGCCCCGGAGGGACAGGGCCATTCTACGAGCAGTACTTC
TRBJ2-5,TRBV9,once,-,CASSPQGETQYF,TGTGCCAGCAGCCCTCAGGGCGAGACCCAGTACTTC
TRBJ2-2,TRBV7-2,once,TRBD2,CASSPHTRASGNTGELFF,TGTGCCAGCAGCCCACACACCAGGGCTAGCGGGAACACCGGGGAGCTGTTTTTT
TRBJ2-7,TRBV2,few,-,CATKDTYEQYF,TGTGCCACCAAGGACACCTACGAGCAGTACTTC
TRBJ2-3,TRBV4-2,once,TRBD2,CASSREASGRIGTDTQYF,TGTGCCAGCAGCCGAGAGGCTAGCGGGAGAATCGGCACAGATACGCAGTATTTT
TRBJ2-1,TRBV28,-,TRBD2,CASSLPTSGNEQFF,TGTGCCAGCAGTCTTCCGACTAGCGGGAATGAGCAGTTCTTC
TRBJ2-1,TRBV9,-,TRBD2,CASSVRDYTYNEQFF,TGTGCCAGCAGCGTCCGGGACTACACCTACAATGAGCAGTTCTTC
TRBJ2-7,TRBV7-9,-,TRBD2,CASSDETSGDYEQYF,TGTGCCAGCAGCGACGAGACTAGCGGCGACTACGAGCAGTACTTC
TRBJ1-1,TRBV29-1,once,TRBD1,CSVGDTGGYSFEAFF,TGCAGCGTTGGAGACACAGGGGGCTATTCTTTTGAAGCTTTCTTT
TRBJ1-1,TRBV6-6,-,-,CASSYSNGNTEAFF,TGTGCCAGCAGTTACTCGAACGGGAACACTGAAGCTTTCTTT
TRBJ2-3,TRBV9,-,TRBD1,CASSVAGQPRGDTQYF,TGTGCCAGCAGCGTAGCGGGACAGCCCCGTGGAGATACGCAGTATTTT
TRBJ2-1,TRBV9,-,TRBD2,CASSPLAGASSYNEQFF,TGTGCCAGCAGCCCGTTAGCGGGAGCCAGCTCCTACAATGAGCAGTTCTTC
TRBJ2-6,TRBV9,-,-,CASSSHNVLTF,TGTGCCAGCAGCTCCCACAACGTCCTGACTTTC
TRBJ1-3,TRBV7-9,-,-,CASRSGSGNTIYF,TGTGCCAGCAGGTCGGGTAGTGGAAACACCATATATTTT
TRBJ2-5,TRBV7-9,once,TRBD2,CASSLRLAGEETQYF,TGTGCCAGCAGCCTCCGACTAGCGGGCGAAGAGACCCAGTACTTC
TRBJ2-1,TRBV9,-,TRBD2,CASSVGSLAGTYNEQFF,TGTGCCAGCAGCGTAGGAAGTCTAGCGGGAACCTACAATGAGCAGTTCTTC
TRBJ2-1,TRBV18,-,TRBD2,CASSLGTSGRGEQFF,TGTGCCAGCTCACTCGGGACTAGCGGGAGAGGTGAGCAGTTCTTC
TRBJ2-7,TRBV18,-,TRBD2,CASSPWGGSSYEQYF,TGTGCCAGCTCACCATGGGGGGGGAGCTCCTACGAGCAGTACTTC
TRBJ1-4,TRBV6-1,few,TRBD1,CASTRDRGTEKLFF,TGTGCCAGCACTCGGGACAGGGGGACTGAAAAACTGTTTTTT
TRBJ2-3,TRBV10-1,-,TRBD2,CASGPGLAPDTQYF,TGCGCCAGCGGCCCGGGACTAGCTCCAGATACGCAGTATTTT